Presented here are 18 T cell receptor beta chains from one specimen sequenced in a study of Graves' ophthalmopathy and Graves' hyperthyroidism. Investigators amplified TCR beta CDR3 regions from RNA transcripts. Following a first-round RT-PCR that used HTBI primers, a second-round multiplex PCR was carried out. TCRdb processed the multiplex PCR reads anew with MiXCR; each CDR3 protein has one entry. This table has 600,000 to 950,000 distinct CDR3 sequences, 35% to 50% appearing once. The specimen was peripheral blood. The origin of the receptors is an adult man with Graves' ophthalmopathy.

Details on this clonotype: This may stem from a read error, because a much larger clone lies one nucleotide away. This chain links TRBV15 with TRBJ1-5; D gene uncertain. Germline V gives CDR1 LNHNV, CDR2 YYDKDF (reference sequence). The CDR3 consists of 15 residues. Trimming stripped 6 bases from V and 5 bases from J, with 17 bases between. CDR3 nucleotide sequence: TGTGCCACCAGAGCAGATAATCGAGACGATCAGCCCCAGCATTTT. As protein: CATRADNRDDQPQHF.

The rearrangement uses TRBV10-3 and TRBJ2-7, with 9 bases matching TRBD1. The germline CDR1 and CDR2 sequences are ENHRY and SYGVKD. CDR3 length: 15 residues. After removal of 11 bases from V and 7 bases from J, the junction contained 18 bases not matched to a gene. CDR3 sequence (DNA): TGTGCCTGGAGCTCTCCGGGACAGGGTGAAAGGGAGCAGTACTTC. Its protein product is CAWSSPGQGEREQYF.

As regards this clonotype: An end of the junction differs from the germline gene, which may be a read error. The chain joins TRBV10-2 to TRBJ1-5; D might be TRBD1 (5 bases). CDR1 WSHSY and CDR2 SAAADI come from the germline V gene. The CDR3 is 14 residues long. The CDR3 nucleotides read TGCGCCATCAGTGGATGGAGGGACGATCAGCCCCAGCATTTT. Amino acids: CAISGWRDDQPQHF.

This chain connects TRBV10-3 to TRBJ2-3, with unresolved D. The V and J ends lost 0 bases and 4 bases respectively, with 11 bases between them. CDR3 length: 15 residues. The germline V gene has CDR1 ENHRY and CDR2 SYGVKD. The CDR3 is CAISESTAAADTQYF. CDR3 sequence (DNA): TGTGCCATCAGTGAGTCGACCGCGGCAGCAGATACGCAGTATTTT.

This clonotype was picked up many times. The V gene is TRBV7-2, the J gene TRBJ1-1; TRBD1 agrees at 11 bases. After removal of 2 bases from V and 4 bases from J, the junction contained 3 bases not matched to a gene. Germline assignment: CDR1 SGHTA and CDR2 FQGNSA. The CDR3 runs 15 residues. This chain's CDR3 is CASSLWGTGGTEAFF. CDR3 coding DNA: TGTGCCAGCAGCTTATGGGGGACAGGGGGCACTGAAGCTTTCTTT.

This clonotype was observed many times. The rearrangement links TRBV13 to TRBJ2-5; a weak D match, TRBD2 (5 bases). CDR1 is PRHDT and CDR2 is FYEKMQ in the germline V gene (reference sequence). Trimming took 3 bases from V and 2 from J, leaving 7 bases between them. There are 13 residues in the CDR3. The CDR3 here is CASSFGLQETQYF. The CDR3 DNA is TGTGCCAGCAGCTTCGGACTGCAAGAGACCCAGTACTTC. Looking up the rest from reference TRBV13 and TRBJ2-5 gives the full variable domain: AAGVIQSPRHLIKEKRETATLKCYPIPRHDTVYWYQQGPGQDPQFLISFYEKMQSDKGSIPDRFSAQQFSDYHSELNMSSLELGDSALYFCASSFGLQETQYFGPGTRLLVL.

This clonotype was seen many times. The V call is TRBV19, the J call TRBJ1-1; 7 bases line up with TRBD1. V lost 5 bases to trimming and J lost 1 base; unmatched junction nucleotides: 10. Germline assignment: CDR1 LNHDA and CDR2 SQIVND (reference sequence). The CDR3 length is 16 residues. This chain's CDR3 is CASSFQGDLKNTEAFF. CDR3 nucleotides: TGTGCCAGTAGTTTCCAGGGGGATCTGAAGAACACTGAAGCTTTCTTT.

In its sample, this clonotype was seen a few times. The V call is TRBV7-2, the J call TRBJ2-2; D might be TRBD2 (5 bases). The V end was cut by 6 bases, the J end by 2 bases, with 13 bases between. CDR1 is SGHTA, CDR2 FQGNSA, per germline. This CDR3 is built from 15 residues. The DNA for the CDR3 is TGTGCCAGCAGGCCGGCCGGACTTAACACCGGGGAGCTGTTTTTT. Protein product: CASRPAGLNTGELFF.

The chain couples TRBV25-1 to TRBJ2-2; a possible D gene is TRBD2 (5 bases). Germline-derived CDR1 and CDR2 are MGHDK and SYGVNS. The V gene lost 6 bases and the J gene lost 3 bases, with 23 bases spanning the gap. The CDR3 is made up of 18 amino acids. The DNA for the CDR3 is TGTGCCAGCAGCCAAGATCGTAGGACTCCTAACTACACCGGGGAGCTGTTTTTT. As protein: CASSQDRRTPNYTGELFF.

This clonotype appeared once. J is TRBJ2-7 and V is TRBV7-9; TRBD2 agrees at 7 bases. Germline V gives CDR1 SEHNR, CDR2 FQNEAQ (reference sequence). Trimming removed 5 bases from V and 2 bases from J; junction bases left unmatched: 12. The CDR3 is made up of 16 amino acids. CDR3 nucleotide sequence: TGTGCCAGCAGCGCCTTCGGCGGGAGAGGGACCTACGAGCAGTACTTC. Its protein is CASSAFGGRGTYEQYF. The full variable domain, its missing parts supplied by reference TRBV7-9 and TRBJ2-7, is DTGVSQNPRHKITKRGQNVTFRCDPISEHNRLYWYRQTLGQGPEFLTYFQNEAQLEKSRLLSDRFSAERPKGSFSTLEIQRTEQGDSAMYLCASSAFGGRGTYEQYFGPGTRLTVT.

The gene calls are TRBV25-1 and TRBJ2-6, with 7 bases fitting TRBD1. V dropped 5 bases and J dropped 0; count of bases not matched to a gene: 13. Germline V gene data show CDR1 as MGHDK and CDR2 as SYGVNS. The CDR3 runs 19 residues. The CDR3 spells CASSPTPGQSSSGANVLTF. Written as DNA, the CDR3 is TGTGCCAGCAGTCCTACCCCGGGACAGTCAAGCTCTGGGGCCAACGTCCTGACTTTC.

The CDR3 region is CANRRPGANVLTF. The DNA of the CDR3 is TGTGCCAACAGAAGGCCTGGGGCCAACGTCCTGACTTTC. The rearrangement uses TRBV24-1 and TRBJ2-6, with D unclear. In germline, CDR1 is KGHDR, CDR2 SFDVKD. The CDR3 is 13 amino acids. V was trimmed by 11 bases and J by 2 bases, leaving 9 bases between them.

The chain employs TRBV12-3 or TRBV12-4 and TRBJ2-7; 14 bases fit TRBD2. V lost 3 bases, J lost 6 bases, and 13 bases stayed unmatched. The CDR3 has 18 residues. DNA of the CDR3: TGTGCCAGCAGTTTGTTTGTCGGGACTAGCGGGAGAGCAGGCGAGCAGTACTTC. Its protein product is CASSLFVGTSGRAGEQYF.

A note on this clonotype: A much larger clone lies one base from this, so it may be a read error. The chain employs TRBV24-1 and TRBJ1-5; D is possibly TRBD1 (6 bases). The CDR3 spans 14 residues. Looked up from germline, CDR1 is KGHDR and CDR2 is SFDVKD. The V gene lost 5 bases and the J gene lost 5 bases, with 12 bases spanning the gap. In nucleotides, the CDR3 is TGTGCCACCAGTGCTAGGGCAGGGGATCAGCCCCAGCATTTT. This translates into CATSARAGDQPQHF.

Comments on this clonotype: A junction end diverges from the germline sequence, so it may reflect a read error. CDR3: CASSRGGTNQPQHF. The CDR3 nucleotides are TGTGCCAGCAGTAGAGGGGGGACCAATCAGCCCCAGCATTTT. This chain connects TRBV24-1 to TRBJ1-5; D may be TRBD1 (6 bases). Germline V CDR1 and CDR2: KGHDR, SFDVKD. This CDR3 has 14 residues.

In its sample, this clonotype was seen many times. V usage is TRBV10-3 and J usage is TRBJ2-7; D gene uncertain. Trimming removed 2 bases from V and 6 bases from J, with 5 bases in between. The germline CDR1 and CDR2 sequences are ENHRY and SYGVKD. The CDR3 runs 11 residues. The CDR3 sequence: CAISEGREQYF. The CDR3 region has the DNA TGTGCCATCAGTGAGGGTCGCGAGCAGTACTTC.

The sample holds many counts of this clonotype. The CDR3 sequence is CASSQSRREQYF. The CDR3 DNA reads as TGTGCCAGCAGCCAATCCCGGAGGGAGCAGTACTTC. This sequence joins TRBV16 and TRBJ2-7; possibly TRBD2 for D (5 bases). This CDR3 has 12 amino acids. Trimming pared 0 bases from V and 7 bases from J, leaving 7 bases between. CDR1 KGHSY and CDR2 FQNENV come from the germline V gene.

The table lists this clonotype with a count of one. V is TRBV2 and J is TRBJ1-3, with D unresolved. V lost 3 bases to trimming and J lost 4 bases, with 19 bases between them. The CDR3 runs to 17 residues. Germline V gene sequence: CDR1 SNHLY, CDR2 FYNNEI. The CDR3 loop reads CASSDMRPKRRGNTIYF. The CDR3 bases are TGTGCCAGCAGTGACATGCGTCCTAAAAGGCGAGGAAACACCATATATTTT.